The clone carrying this T cell receptor (beta chain) was seen a handful of times. CDR1 SQVTM and CDR2 ANQGSEA come from the germline V gene. J lost 8 bases, V lost 7 bases, and 10 bases had no gene match. This CDR3 is 12 amino acids long. This entry comes from a study of response to subunit inactivated influenza vaccine. A single record per CDR3 protein comes from TCRdb applying MiXCR to the RT-PCR reads. The repertoire holds hundreds of thousands of distinct CDR3 sequences, with roughly 14% as singletons. The sequencing here drew on PBMCs from blood, taken about 13 days after vaccination. This clonotype was sampled from a man aged 50-59 years who received an inactivated influenza vaccine. This chain joins TRBV29-1 and TRBJ1-2; 7 positions agree with TRBD1. CDR3 amino acids: CSAETGWSGYTF. CDR3 sequence (DNA): TGCAGCGCCGAGACAGGGTGGAGCGGCTACACCTTC.